The TCR beta chain under discussion was sequenced for a study of T cells of healthy individuals. TCRdb redid the calling of the 5' RACE reads with MiXCR, one entry per CDR3 protein. The sample lists tens of thousands of distinct CDR3 sequences; about 16% were seen once. Germline V gives CDR1 KGHDR, CDR2 SFDVKD. V gave up 9 bases and J gave up 5 bases, with 7 bases separating them. CDR3 length: 11 residues. This clonotype was counted at least ten times. The origin of this receptor is a human donor in good health. V and J are TRBV24-1 and TRBJ2-4, with a tentative D call TRBD2 (6 bases). CDR3 DNA sequence: TGTGCCACCGAGCGGGAAAACATTCAGTACTTC. The encoded protein is CATERENIQYF.